This TCR beta chain came from a study of technical replicates of blood from a handful of donors. The CDR3 extends over 18 amino acids. The J segment lost 8 bases and the V segment lost 8 bases, leaving 16 bases of the junction unmatched. Germline loops: CDR1 SEHNR, CDR2 FQNEAQ (reference sequence). The table came from immunoSEQ multiplex PCR; TCRdb's copy has only in-frame clones and leaves some out. Among 65,000 to 90,000 clones listed, about 94% were seen once. The rearrangement uses TRBV7-9 and TRBJ2-2; TRBD2 matches at 14 bases. Sequenced: T cells isolated from PBMCs. The source of this sequence is a human donor in good health. CDR3 amino acids: CASGGTSGRIVAVGELFF. The CDR3 DNA is TGTGCCAGCGGGGGGACTAGCGGGAGAATTGTAGCCGTGGGGGAGCTGTTTTTT.